The present entry profiles one TCR beta chain with its context. No antigen is known for it. This sample was included in a study of OX40 agonist ivuxolimab in advanced cancers. Study-wide context: Every 2 weeks, ivuxolimab was infused into the patients intravenously at between 0.01 and 10 mg/kg.

Whole-study findings and limits: Relative to CD4+, CD8+ T cells held more expanded clones on average. At doses 0.1 to 3.0 mg/kg, CD4+ and CD8+ clones expanded. Certain nonresponders additionally had low normalized T-cell clonal expansion.

Generated by immunoSEQ multiplex PCR, the TCRdb table keeps only in-frame clones and is missing some. This repertoire shows roughly 70,000 clones, 88% found once; its top ten account for approximately 2.3%. The TCR sequence derives from an adult with an advanced solid tumor such as melanoma, head and neck, liver or kidney cancer. This specimen consisted of CD4+ or CD8+ T cells sorted from blood, obtained in a trial of the OX40 agonist ivuxolimab.

CDR3 sequence: CASSWGGAVNEKLFF. The CDR3 region has the DNA TGCGCCAGCAGCTGGGGGGGGGCCGTTAATGAAAAACTGTTTTTT. V and J are TRBV4-1 and TRBJ1-4; D might be TRBD1 (6 bases). The germline V gene encodes CDR1 MGHRA and CDR2 YSYEKL. The V and J ends lost 5 bases and 4 bases respectively, with 14 bases between them. The CDR3 spans 15 residues.